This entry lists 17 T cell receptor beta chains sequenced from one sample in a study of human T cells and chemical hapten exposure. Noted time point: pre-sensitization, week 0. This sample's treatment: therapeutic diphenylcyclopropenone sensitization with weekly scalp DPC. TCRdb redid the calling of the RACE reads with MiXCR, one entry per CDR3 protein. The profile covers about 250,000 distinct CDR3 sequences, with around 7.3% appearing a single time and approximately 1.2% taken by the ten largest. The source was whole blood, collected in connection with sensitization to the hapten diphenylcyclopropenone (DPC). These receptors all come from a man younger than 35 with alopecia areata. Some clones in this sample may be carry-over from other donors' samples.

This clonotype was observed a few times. The CDR3 loop reads CASSQEAGRANTEAFF. The DNA of the CDR3 is TGCGCCAGCAGCCAAGAAGCGGGACGGGCAAACACTGAAGCTTTCTTT. The chain recombines TRBV4-3 with TRBJ1-1; maybe TRBD1 (5 bases). CDR3 length equals 16 residues. The ends were cut back, 0 bases at V and 2 bases at J, with 13 bases in the middle. From germline, CDR1 is LGHNA and CDR2 YSLEER.

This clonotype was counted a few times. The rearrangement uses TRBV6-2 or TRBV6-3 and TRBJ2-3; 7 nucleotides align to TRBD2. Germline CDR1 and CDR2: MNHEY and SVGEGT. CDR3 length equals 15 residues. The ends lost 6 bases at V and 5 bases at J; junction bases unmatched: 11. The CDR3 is CASSGEGLGVDTQYF. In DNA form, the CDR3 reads TGTGCCAGCAGCGGAGAAGGACTAGGGGTAGATACGCAGTATTTT.

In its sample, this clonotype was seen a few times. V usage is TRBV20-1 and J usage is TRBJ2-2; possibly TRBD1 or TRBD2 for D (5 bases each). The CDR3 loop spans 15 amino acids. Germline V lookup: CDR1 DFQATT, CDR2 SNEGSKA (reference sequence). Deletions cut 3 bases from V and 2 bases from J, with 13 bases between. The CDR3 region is CSARSRDRNTGELFF. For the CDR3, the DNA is TGCAGTGCTAGGAGCAGGGACCGAAACACCGGGGAGCTGTTTTTT.

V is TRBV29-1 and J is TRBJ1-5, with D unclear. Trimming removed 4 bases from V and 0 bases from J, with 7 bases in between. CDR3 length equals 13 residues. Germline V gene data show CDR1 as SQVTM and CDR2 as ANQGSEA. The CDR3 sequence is CSVAENSNQPQHF. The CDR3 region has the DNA TGCAGCGTTGCAGAAAATAGCAATCAGCCCCAGCATTTT.

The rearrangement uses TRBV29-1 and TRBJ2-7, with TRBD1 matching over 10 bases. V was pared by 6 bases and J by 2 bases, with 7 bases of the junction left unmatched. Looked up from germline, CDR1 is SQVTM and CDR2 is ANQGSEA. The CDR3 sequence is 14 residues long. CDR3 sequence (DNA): TGCAGCGTCGCAACCGGGACAGGGGCCTACGAGCAGTACTTC. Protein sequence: CSVATGTGAYEQYF.

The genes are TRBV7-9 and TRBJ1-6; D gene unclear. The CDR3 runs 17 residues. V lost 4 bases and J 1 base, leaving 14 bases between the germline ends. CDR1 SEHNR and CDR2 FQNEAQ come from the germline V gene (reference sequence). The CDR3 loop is CASSSELLGSYNSPLHF. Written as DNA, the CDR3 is TGTGCCAGCAGCTCTGAACTGCTAGGATCCTATAATTCACCCCTCCACTTT.

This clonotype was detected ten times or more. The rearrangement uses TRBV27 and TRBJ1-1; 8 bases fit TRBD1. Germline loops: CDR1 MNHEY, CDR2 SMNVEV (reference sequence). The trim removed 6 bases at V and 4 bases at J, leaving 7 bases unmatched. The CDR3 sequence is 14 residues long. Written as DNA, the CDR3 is TGTGCCAGCAGGGACAGGGAGGGGGGCACTGAAGCTTTCTTT. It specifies CASRDREGGTEAFF.

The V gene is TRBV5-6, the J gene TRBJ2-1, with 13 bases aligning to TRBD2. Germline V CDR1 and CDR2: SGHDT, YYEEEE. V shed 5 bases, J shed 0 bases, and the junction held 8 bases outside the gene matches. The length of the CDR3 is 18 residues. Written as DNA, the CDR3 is TGTGCCAGCAGTCAGACTAGCGGGGGGCTGAGCTCCTACAATGAGCAGTTCTTC. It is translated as CASSQTSGGLSSYNEQFF. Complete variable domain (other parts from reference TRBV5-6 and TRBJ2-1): DAGVTQSPTHLIKTRGQQVTLRCSPKSGHDTVSWYQQALGQGPQFIFQYYEEEERQRGNFPDRFSGHQFPNYSSELNVNALLLGDSALYLCASSQTSGGLSSYNEQFFGPGTRLTVL.

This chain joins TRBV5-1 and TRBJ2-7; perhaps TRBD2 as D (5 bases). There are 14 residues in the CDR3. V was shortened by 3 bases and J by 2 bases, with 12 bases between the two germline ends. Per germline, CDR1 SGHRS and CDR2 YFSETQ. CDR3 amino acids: CASSSSGETYEQYV. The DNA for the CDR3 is TGCGCCAGCAGCTCTTCCGGGGAAACCTACGAGCAGTACGTC.

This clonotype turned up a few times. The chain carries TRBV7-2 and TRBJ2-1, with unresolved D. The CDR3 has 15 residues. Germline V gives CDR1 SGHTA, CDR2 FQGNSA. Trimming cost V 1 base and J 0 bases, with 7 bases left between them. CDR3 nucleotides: TGTGCCAGCAGCTTAGGCGCAAGCTCCTACAATGAGCAGTTCTTC. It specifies CASSLGASSYNEQFF. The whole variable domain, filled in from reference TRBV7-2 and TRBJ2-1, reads GAGVSQSPSNKVTEKGKDVELRCDPISGHTALYWYRQSLGQGLEFLIYFQGNSAPDKSGLPSDRFSAERTGGSVSTLTIQRTQQEDSAVYLCASSLGASSYNEQFFGPGTRLTVL.

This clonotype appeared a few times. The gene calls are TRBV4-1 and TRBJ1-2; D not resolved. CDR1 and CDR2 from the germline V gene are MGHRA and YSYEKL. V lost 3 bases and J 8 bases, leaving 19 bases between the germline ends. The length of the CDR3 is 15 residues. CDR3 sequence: CASSHTIVLPSGYTF. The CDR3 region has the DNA TGCGCCAGCAGCCATACTATAGTCCTCCCCTCCGGCTACACCTTC.

The CDR3 coding sequence is TGTGCCAGCAGTGAATACGTTATGGCAGGGGACGGACGAGGCTACACCTTC. It codes for CASSEYVMAGDGRGYTF. This chain joins TRBV25-1 and TRBJ1-2; possible D gene TRBD1, 6 bases. The CDR3 consists of 17 residues. V lost 0 bases, J lost 8 bases, and 22 bases lay in between. CDR1 and CDR2 from the germline V gene are MGHDK and SYGVNS.

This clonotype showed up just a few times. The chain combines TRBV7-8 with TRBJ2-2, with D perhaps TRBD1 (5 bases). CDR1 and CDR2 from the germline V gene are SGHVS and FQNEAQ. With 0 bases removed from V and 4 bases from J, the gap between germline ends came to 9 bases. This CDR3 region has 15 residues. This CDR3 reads CASSLAGVGTGELFF. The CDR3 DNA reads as TGTGCCAGCAGCTTAGCAGGGGTGGGCACCGGGGAGCTGTTTTTT.

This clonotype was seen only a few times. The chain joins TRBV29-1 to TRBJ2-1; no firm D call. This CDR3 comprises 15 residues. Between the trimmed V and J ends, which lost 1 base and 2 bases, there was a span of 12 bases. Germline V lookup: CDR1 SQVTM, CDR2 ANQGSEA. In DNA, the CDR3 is TGCAGCGTTGAAGGACTCCTGGAGACCTACAATGAGCAGTTCTTC. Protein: CSVEGLLETYNEQFF.

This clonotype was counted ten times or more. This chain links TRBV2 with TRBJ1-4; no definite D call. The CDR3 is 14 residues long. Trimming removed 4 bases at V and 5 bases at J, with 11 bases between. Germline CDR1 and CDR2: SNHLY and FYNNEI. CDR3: CASSVNRENEKLFF. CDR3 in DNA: TGTGCCAGCAGTGTCAACAGAGAGAATGAAAAACTGTTTTTT.

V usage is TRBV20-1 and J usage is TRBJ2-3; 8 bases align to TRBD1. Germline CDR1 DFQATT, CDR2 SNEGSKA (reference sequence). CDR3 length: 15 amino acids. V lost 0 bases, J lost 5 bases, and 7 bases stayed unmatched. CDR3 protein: CSARDPGQGIDTQYF. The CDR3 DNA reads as TGCAGTGCTAGAGACCCTGGACAGGGTATAGATACGCAGTATTTT.

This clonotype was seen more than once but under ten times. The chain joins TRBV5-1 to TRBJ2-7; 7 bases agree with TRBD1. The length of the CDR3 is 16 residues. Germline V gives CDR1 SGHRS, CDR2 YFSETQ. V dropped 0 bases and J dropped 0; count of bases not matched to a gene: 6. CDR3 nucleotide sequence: TGCGCCAGCAGCTTGGTCCTACAGGGGTCCTCCTACGAGCAGTACTTC. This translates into CASSLVLQGSSYEQYF.